The sequence of this TCR beta chain was determined in a study of cytomegalovirus exposure and HLA in healthy donors. Study context: An early data release held tens of millions of unique TCRs from HLA-typed donors. Study-wide results and limits: Most of the CMV-associated TCR beta chains (in a later analysis) appeared to be HLA-restricted. The productive fraction for most TCR beta V segments was about 87% or about 30% in an earlier analysis.

The CDR3 runs 16 residues. Concerning this clone itself: Antigen specificity is unknown.

The PCR contained 60 Vbeta and 13 Jbeta primers. The table came from immunoSEQ multiplex PCR; TCRdb's copy has only in-frame clones and leaves some out. The sample shows some 140,000 clones, 74% of them seen only once. Donors sampled were nominally healthy, though unrecorded immune exposures were likely. The material sequenced was PBMCs. The TCR sequence derives from a man aged 18 to 35 in good health and CMV-seropositive. V usage is TRBV21-1 and J usage is TRBJ2-1; the table's TRBD2 call for D was not verified on the DNA. TRBV21-1 is marked as a pseudogene. In DNA, the CDR3 is TGTGCCAGCAGCAAGAGGACTAGCGGGAGTTACAATGAGCAGTTCTTC. This codes for CASSKRTSGSYNEQFF.